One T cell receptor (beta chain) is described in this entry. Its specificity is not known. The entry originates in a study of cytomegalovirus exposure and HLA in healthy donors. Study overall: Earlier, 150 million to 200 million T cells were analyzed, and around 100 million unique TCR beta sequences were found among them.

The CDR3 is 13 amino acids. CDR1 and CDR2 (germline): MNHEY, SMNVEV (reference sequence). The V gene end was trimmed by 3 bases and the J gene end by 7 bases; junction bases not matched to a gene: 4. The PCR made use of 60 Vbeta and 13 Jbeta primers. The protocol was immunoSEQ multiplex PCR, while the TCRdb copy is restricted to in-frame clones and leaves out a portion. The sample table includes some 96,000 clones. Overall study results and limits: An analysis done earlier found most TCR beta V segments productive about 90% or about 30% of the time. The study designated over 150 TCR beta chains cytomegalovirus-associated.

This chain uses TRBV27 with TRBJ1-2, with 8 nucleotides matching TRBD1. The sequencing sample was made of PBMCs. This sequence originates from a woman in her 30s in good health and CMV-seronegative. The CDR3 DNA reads TGTGCCAGCAGTTTGGACAGGGTTCGTGGCTACACCTTC. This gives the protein CASSLDRVRGYTF.